One and the same sample provided the 7 T cell receptor beta chains below, sequenced in a study of CD8+CD57+ T cells in acquired aplastic anemia. Template material for TCR beta VDJ and CDR3 profiling consisted of genomic DNA. TCRdb fed the reads into MiXCR, producing one record per CDR3 protein. In the table there are a few hundred thousand distinct CDR3 sequences, 45% to 65% of which are singletons. The authors sequenced patients whose flow cytometry had shown CD8+CD57+ cell expansion. Sample: sorted CD4+, CD8+, or CD8+CD57+ T cells (not recorded which) from PBMCs. The receptor set was obtained from a human donor with aplastic anemia.

The V call is TRBV6-6, the J call TRBJ2-1; possibly TRBD2 for D (5 bases). In germline, CDR1 is MNHNY, CDR2 SVGAGI (reference sequence). V was pared by 5 bases and J by 15 bases, with 17 bases between. This CDR3 contains 12 residues. Written as DNA, the CDR3 is TGTGCCAGCAGTGGACTGGGGAAATTTCCGTTCTTC. Encoded protein: CASSGLGKFPFF.

The rearrangement joins TRBV20-1 to TRBJ2-5; 7 bases are a match to TRBD2. Trimming took 0 bases from V and 5 from J; bases not matched to a gene: 6. Germline V lookup: CDR1 DFQATT, CDR2 SNEGSKA (reference sequence). CDR3 size: 14 residues. This CDR3 is CSARDPAGRETQYF. The CDR3 nucleotides are TGCAGTGCTAGAGATCCAGCGGGACGGGAGACCCAGTACTTC.

This sequence joins TRBV20-1 and TRBJ2-1; D ambiguous. Germline-derived CDR1 and CDR2 are DFQATT and SNEGSKA (reference sequence). The V end lost 6 bases, the J end lost 5 bases, and 17 bases lay between the germline ends. The CDR3 contains 14 residues. This chain's CDR3 is CSANGKLTDNEQFF. CDR3 DNA sequence: TGCAGTGCCAATGGCAAGTTAACCGACAATGAGCAGTTCTTC.

The rearrangement uses TRBV5-1 and TRBJ2-7, with 10 bases aligning to TRBD1. The germline gives CDR1 SGHRS, CDR2 YFSETQ. This CDR3 region has 15 residues. V trimming: 4 bases; J trimming: 0 bases; junction bases outside the gene matches: 4. The CDR3 nucleotides read TGCGCCAGCAGCAAGCGGGACAGGGGCTCCTACGAGCAGTACTTC. Protein product: CASSKRDRGSYEQYF.

This chain uses TRBV5-1 with TRBJ1-1, with 10 bases identical to TRBD1. This CDR3 is 16 amino acids long. CDR1 and CDR2 from the germline V gene are SGHRS and YFSETQ. Trimming removed 4 bases from V and 4 bases from J; junction bases left unmatched: 10. The CDR3 DNA reads TGCGCCAGCAGCACGACAGGGGGCGGCGGACGCACTGAAGCTTTCTTT. Its protein product is CASSTTGGGGRTEAFF. Combining the CDR3 with reference TRBV5-1 and TRBJ1-1 gives the whole variable domain KAGVTQTPRYLIKTRGQQVTLSCSPISGHRSVSWYQQTPGQGLQFLFEYFSETQRNKGNFPGRFSGRQFSNSRSEMNVSTLELGDSALYLCASSTTGGGGRTEAFFGQGTRLTVV.

The chain is built from TRBV6-5 and TRBJ1-5; the match to TRBD1 covers 9 bases. Germline lookup yields CDR1 MNHEY and CDR2 SVGAGI. The CDR3 is made up of 15 amino acids. V lost 8 bases to trimming and J lost 4 bases; unmatched junction nucleotides: 9. The CDR3 protein is CASRDRVSSNQPQHF. The CDR3 DNA is TGTGCCAGCCGGGACAGGGTGAGCTCGAATCAGCCCCAGCATTTT.

A word on this clonotype: Possible read error: a much larger clone is one base away. The CDR3: CASRQTGNNTPLHF. The CDR3 nucleotides read TGTGCCAGCAGACAGACAGGGAATAATACACCCCTCCACTTT. J is TRBJ1-6 and V is TRBV3-2; no DNA check was done on the table's D call, TRBD1. TRBV3-2 is listed as a pseudogene. The length of the CDR3 is 14 residues.